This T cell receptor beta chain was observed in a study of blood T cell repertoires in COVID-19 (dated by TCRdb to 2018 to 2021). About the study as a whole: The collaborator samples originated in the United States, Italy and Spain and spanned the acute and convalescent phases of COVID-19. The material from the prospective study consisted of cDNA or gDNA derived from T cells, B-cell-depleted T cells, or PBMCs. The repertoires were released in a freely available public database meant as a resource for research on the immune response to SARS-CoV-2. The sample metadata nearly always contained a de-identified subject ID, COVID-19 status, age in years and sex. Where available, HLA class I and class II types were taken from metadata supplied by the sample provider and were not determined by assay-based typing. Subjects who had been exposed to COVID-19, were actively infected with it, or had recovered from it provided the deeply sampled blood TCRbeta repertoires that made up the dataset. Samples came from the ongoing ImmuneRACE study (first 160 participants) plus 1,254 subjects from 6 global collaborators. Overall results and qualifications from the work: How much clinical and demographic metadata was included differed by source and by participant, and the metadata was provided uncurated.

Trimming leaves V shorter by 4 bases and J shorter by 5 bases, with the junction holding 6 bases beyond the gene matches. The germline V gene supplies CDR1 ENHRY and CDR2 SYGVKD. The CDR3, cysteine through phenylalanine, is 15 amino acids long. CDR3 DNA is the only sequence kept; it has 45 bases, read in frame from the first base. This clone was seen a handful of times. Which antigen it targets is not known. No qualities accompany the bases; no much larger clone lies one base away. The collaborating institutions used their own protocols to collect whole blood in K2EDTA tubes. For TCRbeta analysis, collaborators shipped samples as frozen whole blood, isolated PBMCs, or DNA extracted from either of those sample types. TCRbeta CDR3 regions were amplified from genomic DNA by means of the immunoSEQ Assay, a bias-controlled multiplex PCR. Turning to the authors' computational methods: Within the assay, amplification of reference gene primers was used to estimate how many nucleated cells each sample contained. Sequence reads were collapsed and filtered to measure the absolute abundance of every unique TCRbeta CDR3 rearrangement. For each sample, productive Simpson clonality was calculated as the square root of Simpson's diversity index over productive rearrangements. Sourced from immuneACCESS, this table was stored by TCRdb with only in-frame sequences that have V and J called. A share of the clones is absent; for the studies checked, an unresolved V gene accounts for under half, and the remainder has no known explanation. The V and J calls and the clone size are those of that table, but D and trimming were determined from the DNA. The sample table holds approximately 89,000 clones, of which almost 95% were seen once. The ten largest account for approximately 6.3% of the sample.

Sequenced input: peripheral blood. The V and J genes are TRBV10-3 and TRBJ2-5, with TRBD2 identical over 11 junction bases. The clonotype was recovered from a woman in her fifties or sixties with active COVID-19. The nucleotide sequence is TGTGCCATCAGTGGCAGACTAGCGGGAATTGAGACCCAGTACTTC. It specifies CAISGRLAGIETQYF.